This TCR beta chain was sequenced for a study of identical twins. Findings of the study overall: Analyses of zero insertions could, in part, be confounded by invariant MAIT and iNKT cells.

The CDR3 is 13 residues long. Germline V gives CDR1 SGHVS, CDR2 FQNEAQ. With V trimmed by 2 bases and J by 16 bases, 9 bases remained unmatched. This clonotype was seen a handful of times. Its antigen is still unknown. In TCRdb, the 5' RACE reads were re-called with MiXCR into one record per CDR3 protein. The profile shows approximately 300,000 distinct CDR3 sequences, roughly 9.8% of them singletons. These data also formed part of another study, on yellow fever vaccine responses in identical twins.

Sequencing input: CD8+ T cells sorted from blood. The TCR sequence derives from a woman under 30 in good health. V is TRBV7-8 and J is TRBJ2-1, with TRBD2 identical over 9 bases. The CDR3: CASSLSAGGPDFF. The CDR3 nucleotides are TGTGCCAGCAGCTTATCGGCGGGAGGGCCCGATTTCTTC.